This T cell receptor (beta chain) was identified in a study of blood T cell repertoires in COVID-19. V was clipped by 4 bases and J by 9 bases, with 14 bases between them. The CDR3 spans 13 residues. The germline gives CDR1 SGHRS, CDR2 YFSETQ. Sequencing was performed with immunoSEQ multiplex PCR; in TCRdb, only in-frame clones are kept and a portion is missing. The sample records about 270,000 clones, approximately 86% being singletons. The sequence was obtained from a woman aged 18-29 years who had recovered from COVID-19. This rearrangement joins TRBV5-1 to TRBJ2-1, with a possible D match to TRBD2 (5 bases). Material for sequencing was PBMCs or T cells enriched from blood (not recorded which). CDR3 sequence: CASSPFLAAEQFF. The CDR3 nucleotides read TGCGCCAGCAGCCCATTCCTAGCTGCTGAGCAGTTCTTC.